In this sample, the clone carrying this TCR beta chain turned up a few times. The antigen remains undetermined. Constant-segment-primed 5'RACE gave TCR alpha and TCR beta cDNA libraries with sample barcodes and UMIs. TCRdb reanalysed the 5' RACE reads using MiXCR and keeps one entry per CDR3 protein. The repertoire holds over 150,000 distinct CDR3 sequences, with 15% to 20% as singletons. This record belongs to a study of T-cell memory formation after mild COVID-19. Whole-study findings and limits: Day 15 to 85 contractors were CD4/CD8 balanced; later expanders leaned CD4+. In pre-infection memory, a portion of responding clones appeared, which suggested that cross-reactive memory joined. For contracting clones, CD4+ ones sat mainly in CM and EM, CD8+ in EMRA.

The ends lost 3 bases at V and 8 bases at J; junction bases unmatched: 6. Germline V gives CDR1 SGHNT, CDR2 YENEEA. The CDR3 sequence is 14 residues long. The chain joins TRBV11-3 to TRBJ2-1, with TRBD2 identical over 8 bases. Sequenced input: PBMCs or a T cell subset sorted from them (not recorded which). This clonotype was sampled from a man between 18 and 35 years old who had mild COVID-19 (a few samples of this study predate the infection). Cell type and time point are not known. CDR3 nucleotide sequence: TGTGCCAGCAGCTTGGGGACTAGTGGCGATGAGCAGTTCTTC. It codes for CASSLGTSGDEQFF.